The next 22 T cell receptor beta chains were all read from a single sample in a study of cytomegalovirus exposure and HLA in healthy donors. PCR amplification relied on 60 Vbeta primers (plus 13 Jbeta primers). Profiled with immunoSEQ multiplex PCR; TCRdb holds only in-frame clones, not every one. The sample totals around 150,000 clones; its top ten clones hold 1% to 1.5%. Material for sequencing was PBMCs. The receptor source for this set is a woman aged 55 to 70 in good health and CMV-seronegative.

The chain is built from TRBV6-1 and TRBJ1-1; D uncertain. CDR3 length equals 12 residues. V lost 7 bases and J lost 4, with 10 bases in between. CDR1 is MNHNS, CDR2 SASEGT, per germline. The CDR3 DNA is TGTGCCAGCAACGGGGTCGGCACTGAAGCTTTCTTT. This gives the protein CASNGVGTEAFF.

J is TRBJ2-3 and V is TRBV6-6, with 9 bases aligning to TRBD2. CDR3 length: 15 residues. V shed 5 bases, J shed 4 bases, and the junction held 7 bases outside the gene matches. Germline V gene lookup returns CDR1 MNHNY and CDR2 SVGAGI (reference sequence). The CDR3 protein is CASSSQAGGPDTQYF. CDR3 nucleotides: TGTGCCAGCAGTAGTCAAGCGGGGGGACCAGATACGCAGTATTTT.

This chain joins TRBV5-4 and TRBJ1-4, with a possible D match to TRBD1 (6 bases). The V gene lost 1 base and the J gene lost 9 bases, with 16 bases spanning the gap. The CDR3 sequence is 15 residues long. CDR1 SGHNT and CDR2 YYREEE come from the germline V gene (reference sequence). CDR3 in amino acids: CASSLRGAGVQKLFF. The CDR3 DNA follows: TGTGCCAGCAGCTTGAGGGGAGCAGGGGTGCAAAAACTGTTTTTT. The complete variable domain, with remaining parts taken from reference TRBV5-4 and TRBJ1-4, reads ETGVTQSPTHLIKTRGQQVTLRCSSQSGHNTVSWYQQALGQGPQFIFQYYREEENGRGNFPPRFSGLQFPNYSSELNVNALELDDSALYLCASSLRGAGVQKLFFGSGTQLSVL.

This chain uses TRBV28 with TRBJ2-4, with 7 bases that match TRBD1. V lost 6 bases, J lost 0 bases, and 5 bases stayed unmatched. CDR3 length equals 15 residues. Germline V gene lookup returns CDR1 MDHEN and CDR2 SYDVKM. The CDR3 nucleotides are TGTGCCAGCAGCCGGGGACAGCTAGCCAAAAACATTCAGTACTTC. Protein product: CASSRGQLAKNIQYF.

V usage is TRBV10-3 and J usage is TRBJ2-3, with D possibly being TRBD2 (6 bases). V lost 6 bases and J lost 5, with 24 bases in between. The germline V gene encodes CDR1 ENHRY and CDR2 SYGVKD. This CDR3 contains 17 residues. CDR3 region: CAISEPPGLGVRDTQYF. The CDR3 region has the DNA TGTGCCATCAGCGAGCCACCGGGACTCGGGGTAAGAGATACGCAGTATTTT.

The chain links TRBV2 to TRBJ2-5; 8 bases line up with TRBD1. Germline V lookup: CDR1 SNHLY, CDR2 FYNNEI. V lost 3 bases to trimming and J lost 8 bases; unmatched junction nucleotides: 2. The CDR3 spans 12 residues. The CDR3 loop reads CASSDRGQTQYF. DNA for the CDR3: TGTGCCAGCAGTGACAGGGGGCAAACCCAGTACTTC.

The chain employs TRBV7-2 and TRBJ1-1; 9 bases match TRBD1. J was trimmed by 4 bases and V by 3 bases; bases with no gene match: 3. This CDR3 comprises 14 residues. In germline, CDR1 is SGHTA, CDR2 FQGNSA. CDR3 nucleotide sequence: TGTGCCAGCAGCTTTACAGGGGGCATCACTGAAGCTTTCTTT. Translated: CASSFTGGITEAFF.

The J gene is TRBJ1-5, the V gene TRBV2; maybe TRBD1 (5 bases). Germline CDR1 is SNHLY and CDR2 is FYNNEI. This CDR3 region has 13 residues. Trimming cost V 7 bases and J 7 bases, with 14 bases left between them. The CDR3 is CASNSQGTQPQHF. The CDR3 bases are TGTGCCAGCAATTCGCAGGGCACCCAGCCCCAGCATTTT. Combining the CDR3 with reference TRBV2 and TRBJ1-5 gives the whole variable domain EPEVTQTPSHQVTQMGQEVILRCVPISNHLYFYWYRQILGQKVEFLVSFYNNEISEKSEIFDDQFSVERPDGSNFTLKIRSTKLEDSAMYFCASNSQGTQPQHFGDGTRLSIL.

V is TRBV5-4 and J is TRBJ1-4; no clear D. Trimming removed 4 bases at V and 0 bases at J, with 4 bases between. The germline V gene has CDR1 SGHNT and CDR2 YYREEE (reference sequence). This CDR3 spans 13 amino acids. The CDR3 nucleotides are TGTGCCAGCAGCCTTGCAACTAATGAAAAACTGTTTTTT. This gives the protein CASSLATNEKLFF.

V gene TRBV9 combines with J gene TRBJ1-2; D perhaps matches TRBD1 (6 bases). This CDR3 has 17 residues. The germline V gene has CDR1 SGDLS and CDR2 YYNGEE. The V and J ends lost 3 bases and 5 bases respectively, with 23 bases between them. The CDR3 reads CASSALSGGRGSYGYTF. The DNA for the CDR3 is TGTGCCAGCAGCGCTCTCAGCGGGGGTAGGGGGTCTTATGGCTACACCTTC.

Here the CDR3 DNA reads TGTGCCAGCAGCCCGACCCGGGACAGGAGCTCCTACGAGCAGTACTTC. This translates into CASSPTRDRSSYEQYF. The chain links TRBV7-2 to TRBJ2-7, with 8 bases aligning to TRBD1. Per the germline V gene, CDR1 is SGHTA and CDR2 is FQGNSA. This CDR3 spans 16 amino acids. V lost 5 bases to trimming and J lost 0 bases; unmatched junction nucleotides: 9.

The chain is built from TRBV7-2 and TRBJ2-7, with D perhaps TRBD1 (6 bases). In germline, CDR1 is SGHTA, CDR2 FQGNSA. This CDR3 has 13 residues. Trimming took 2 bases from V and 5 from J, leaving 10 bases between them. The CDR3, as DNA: TGTGCCAGCAGCTTAATGGGGGCCCACGAGCAGTACTTC. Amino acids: CASSLMGAHEQYF. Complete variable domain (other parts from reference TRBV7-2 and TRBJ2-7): GAGVSQSPSNKVTEKGKDVELRCDPISGHTALYWYRQSLGQGLEFLIYFQGNSAPDKSGLPSDRFSAERTGGSVSTLTIQRTQQEDSAVYLCASSLMGAHEQYFGPGTRLTVT.

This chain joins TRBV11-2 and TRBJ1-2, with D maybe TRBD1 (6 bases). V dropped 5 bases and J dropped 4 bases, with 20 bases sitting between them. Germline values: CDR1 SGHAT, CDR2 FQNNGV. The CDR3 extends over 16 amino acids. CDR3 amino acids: CASSLRAGGAIYGYTF. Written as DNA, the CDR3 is TGTGCCAGCAGCCTACGCGCTGGGGGCGCGATCTATGGCTACACCTTC.

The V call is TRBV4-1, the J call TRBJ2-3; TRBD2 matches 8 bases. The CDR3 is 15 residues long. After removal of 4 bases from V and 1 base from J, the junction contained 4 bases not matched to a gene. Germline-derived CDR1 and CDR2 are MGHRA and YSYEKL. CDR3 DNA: TGCGCCAGCAGCCCCGGACTAGCTGGCACAGATACGCAGTATTTT. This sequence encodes CASSPGLAGTDTQYF.

CDR3 in amino acids: CASSEWSGGANYGYTF. Here the CDR3 DNA reads TGTGCCAGCAGTGAATGGTCCGGAGGGGCCAACTATGGCTACACCTTC. This rearrangement joins TRBV6-1 to TRBJ1-2; D perhaps matches TRBD1 (5 bases). Germline V gene data show CDR1 as MNHNS and CDR2 as SASEGT. The CDR3 length is 16 residues. The V end lost 2 bases, the J end lost 2 bases, and 15 bases lay between the germline ends.

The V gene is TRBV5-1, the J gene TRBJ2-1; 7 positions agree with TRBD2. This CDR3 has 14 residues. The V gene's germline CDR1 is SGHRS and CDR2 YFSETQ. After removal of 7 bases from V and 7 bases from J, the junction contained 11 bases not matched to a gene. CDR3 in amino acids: CASRGVGPPNEQFF. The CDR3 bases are TGCGCCAGCCGGGGGGTAGGGCCACCAAATGAGCAGTTCTTC.

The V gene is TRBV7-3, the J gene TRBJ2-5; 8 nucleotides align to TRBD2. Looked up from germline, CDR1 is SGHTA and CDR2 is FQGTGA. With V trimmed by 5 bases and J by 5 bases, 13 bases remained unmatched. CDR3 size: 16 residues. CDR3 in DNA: TGTGCCAGCAGCGCGCAGAGCGGGGGCCTGTGGGAGACCCAGTACTTC. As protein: CASSAQSGGLWETQYF. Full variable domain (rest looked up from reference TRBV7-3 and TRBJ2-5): GAGVSQTPSNKVTEKGKYVELRCDPISGHTALYWYRQSLGQGPEFLIYFQGTGAADDSGLPNDRFFAVRPEGSVSTLKIQRTERGDSAVYLCASSAQSGGLWETQYFGPGTRLLVL.

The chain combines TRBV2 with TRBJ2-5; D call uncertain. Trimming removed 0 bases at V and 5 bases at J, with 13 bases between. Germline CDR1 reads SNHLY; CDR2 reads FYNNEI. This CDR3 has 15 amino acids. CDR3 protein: CASSEAMGRLETQYF. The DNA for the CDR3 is TGTGCCAGCAGTGAAGCAATGGGCCGGCTGGAGACCCAGTACTTC.

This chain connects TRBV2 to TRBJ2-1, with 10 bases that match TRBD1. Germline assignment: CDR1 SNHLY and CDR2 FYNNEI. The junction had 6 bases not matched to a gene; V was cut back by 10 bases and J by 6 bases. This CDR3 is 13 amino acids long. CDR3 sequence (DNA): TGTGCCACCAAGGGGGACAGGGGCAATGAGCAGTTCTTC. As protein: CATKGDRGNEQFF.

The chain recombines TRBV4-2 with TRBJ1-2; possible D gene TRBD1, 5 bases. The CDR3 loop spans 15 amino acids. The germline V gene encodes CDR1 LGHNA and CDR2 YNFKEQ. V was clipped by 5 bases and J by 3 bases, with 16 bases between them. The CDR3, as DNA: TGTGCCAGCAGCATGGGAGGGGTTCCTCACTATGGCTACACCTTC. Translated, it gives CASSMGGVPHYGYTF.

The CDR3 here is CASSEGLGPGNTIYF. CDR3 DNA sequence: TGTGCCAGCAGCGAGGGGTTAGGTCCTGGAAACACCATATATTTT. V gene TRBV9 combines with J gene TRBJ1-3, with TRBD1 as a possible D gene (5 bases). The CDR3 spans 15 residues. The germline CDR1 and CDR2 sequences are SGDLS and YYNGEE. Trimming pared 3 bases from V and 2 bases from J, leaving 12 bases between.

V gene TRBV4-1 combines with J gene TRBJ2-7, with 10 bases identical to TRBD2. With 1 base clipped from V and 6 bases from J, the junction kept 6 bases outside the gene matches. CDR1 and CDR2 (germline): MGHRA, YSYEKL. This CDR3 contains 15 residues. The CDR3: CASSQGVLAGTEQYF. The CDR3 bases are TGCGCCAGCAGCCAAGGGGTACTAGCGGGAACCGAGCAGTACTTC.